The next 3 T cell receptor beta chains were all read from a single sample in a study of blood T cell repertoires in COVID-19. Some clones are missing from TCRdb's copy, which holds only in-frame ones; the method was immunoSEQ multiplex PCR. The profile covers approximately 240,000 clones, with 70% to 90% appearing a single time and less than 15% taken by the ten largest. The source material was peripheral blood. The receptors shown here come from a woman younger than 30 who had recovered from COVID-19.

This clone occurred once. CDR3 in amino acids: CASSPSGLANTGELFF. CDR3 in DNA: TGTGCCAGCAGCCCCTCGGGACTAGCCAACACCGGGGAGCTGTTTTTT. The chain couples TRBV9 to TRBJ2-2; TRBD2 matches 9 bases. J was trimmed by 2 bases and V by 4 bases; bases with no gene match: 6. CDR1 is SGDLS and CDR2 is YYNGEE in the germline V gene. The CDR3 totals 16 residues.

CDR3 in amino acids: CASSWTGEGNQPQHF. DNA of the CDR3: TGTGCCAGTAGTTGGACAGGGGAAGGCAATCAGCCCCAGCATTTT. V and J are TRBV19 and TRBJ1-5; 9 nucleotides match TRBD1. After removal of 5 bases from V and 2 bases from J, the junction contained 4 bases not matched to a gene. The CDR3 is 15 amino acids. Germline V gene data show CDR1 as LNHDA and CDR2 as SQIVND (reference sequence).

The V gene is TRBV24-1, the J gene TRBJ1-1; no clear D gene. Germline CDR1 KGHDR, CDR2 SFDVKD. The germline V and J ends were trimmed by 5 bases and 5 bases, with 14 bases remaining between them. The CDR3 loop spans 14 amino acids. The CDR3 is CATSVRREDTEAFF. In DNA form, the CDR3 reads TGTGCCACCAGTGTCCGGAGAGAGGATACTGAAGCTTTCTTT.